Listed below are T cell receptor beta chains from one sample, sequenced in a study of blood T cells in healthy people across ages. MiXCR, applied by TCRdb to the 5' RACE reads, yields one record per CDR3 protein. Here the sample spans about a million distinct CDR3 sequences, under 40% being singletons. Material: blood. Source of these receptors: a man aged 18 to 30 in good health. CDR3s leave out the opening cysteine and the closing phenylalanine or tryptophan.

TRBV7-9,TRBJ2-1,ASSLPSGGAYNEQF
TRBV12-3/TRBV12-4,TRBJ1-2,ASSLGDRGLNYGYT
TRBV5-4,TRBJ2-2,ASSLDLSERNTGEPF
TRBV7-2,TRBJ1-2,ASSLDVFFGYT
TRBV7-2,TRBJ1-2,ASSLGVRVNYGYT
TRBV13,TRBJ1-5,ASSLHAARNQPQH
TRBV7-2,TRBJ2-3,ASSMRQGGTDTQY
TRBV20-1,TRBJ1-6,SARGGGGYGNSPLH
TRBV7-3,NA,ASSSRASSYNEQY
TRBV24-1,TRBJ2-3,ATSEPRLTDTQY
TRBV5-1,TRBJ2-7,ASSLISEYEQY
TRBV7-2,TRBJ2-3,ASRSYTADTQY